This note documents a single T cell receptor beta chain sequence. The antigen is not known. A much larger clone is a single base away; this may be a read error. The sample belongs to a study of blood T cells in healthy people across ages. The study's findings and limits: Across the age range, TCR beta diversity per million T cells fell in a roughly linear way. CMV status of donors was unknown, possibly confounding expanded clonotype changes.

The authors ran a second PCR of about 7 to 11 cycles using a sample-barcoded 5' primer and a J-beta primer mix. TCRdb analysed the 5' RACE reads with MiXCR anew, one entry per CDR3 protein. This table holds about 640,000 distinct CDR3 sequences, about 28% found once. CDR1 SGHTA and CDR2 FQGNSA come from the germline V gene. CDR3 size: 14 residues. Trimming stripped 3 bases from V and 2 bases from J, with 11 bases between. Researchers report isolating at least 7 million PBMCs per sample. The chain is built from TRBV7-2 and TRBJ2-7; perhaps TRBD2 as D (6 bases). This TCR came from a woman older than 75 in good health. Source material: blood. The CDR3, as DNA: TGTGCCAGCAGCTTTGCGGGATTCCCCTACGAGCAGTACTTC. Its translation: CASSFAGFPYEQYF.